This passage covers 15 T cell receptor beta chains from one sample sequenced in a study of cytomegalovirus exposure and HLA in healthy donors. This PCR relied on a set of 60 Vbeta primers and 13 Jbeta primers. Clones were sequenced by immunoSEQ multiplex PCR, and TCRdb holds only the in-frame ones, with some missing. The sample yields about 150,000 clones, 70% to 80% seen once. The sequenced sample consisted of PBMCs. The receptors come from a woman in her fifties or sixties in good health and CMV-seropositive.

This rearrangement joins TRBV6-1 to TRBJ2-7, with TRBD2 identical over 11 bases. The germline V gene has CDR1 MNHNS and CDR2 SASEGT. The CDR3 sequence is 15 residues long. V was clipped by 7 bases and J by 1 base; unmatched bases: 6. The CDR3 reads CASNTSGRRSYEQYF. DNA for the CDR3: TGTGCCAGCAACACTAGCGGGAGAAGATCCTACGAGCAGTACTTC.

V usage is TRBV12-5 and J usage is TRBJ2-5; 7 bases are shared with TRBD1. This CDR3 region has 14 residues. The V and J ends lost 6 bases and 1 base, in that order; junction bases with no gene match: 5. Germline V gene data show CDR1 as LGHNT and CDR2 as FRNRAP. The CDR3 sequence: CASGPGQPQETQYF. As DNA, the CDR3 is TGTGCTAGTGGACCGGGACAGCCCCAAGAGACCCAGTACTTC.

The genes are TRBV28 and TRBJ1-2; TRBD1 matches 7 bases. The CDR3 loop spans 14 amino acids. Looked up from germline, CDR1 is MDHEN and CDR2 is SYDVKM. V gave up 2 bases and J gave up 2 bases; unmatched junction bases: 2. CDR3 sequence: CASSLPDRNYGYTF. CDR3 DNA: TGTGCCAGCAGTTTACCGGACAGGAACTATGGCTACACCTTC.

V usage is TRBV9 and J usage is TRBJ2-2; D possibly corresponds to TRBD2 (6 bases). Germline lookup yields CDR1 SGDLS and CDR2 YYNGEE. The V and J ends lost 0 bases and 1 base respectively, with 7 bases between them. The CDR3 is made up of 15 amino acids. CDR3 loop: CASSVDGRNTGELFF. The CDR3 DNA follows: TGTGCCAGCAGCGTAGACGGGAGGAACACCGGGGAGCTGTTTTTT. The full variable domain, in which reference TRBV9 and TRBJ2-2 provide the parts outside the CDR3, is DSGVTQTPKHLITATGQRVTLRCSPRSGDLSVYWYQQSLDQGLQFLIQYYNGEERAKGNILERFSAQQFPDLHSELNLSSLELGDSALYFCASSVDGRNTGELFFGEGSRLTVL.

This clone came up a few times. The gene calls are TRBV2 and TRBJ2-1, with TRBD2 identical over 8 bases. V gave up 5 bases and J gave up 0 bases; unmatched junction bases: 9. From germline, CDR1 is SNHLY and CDR2 FYNNEI. The CDR3 has 17 amino acids. CDR3 sequence: CASSYLAGPSSYNEQFF. CDR3 coding DNA: TGTGCCAGCAGTTATTTAGCGGGGCCGAGCTCCTACAATGAGCAGTTCTTC.

The CDR3 reads CASSQGLTGTALYEQYF. The CDR3 DNA sequence: TGCGCCAGCAGCCAAGGCCTAACCGGGACAGCTCTATACGAGCAGTACTTC. The chain has TRBV4-1 and TRBJ2-7; 7 bases map to TRBD1. Germline V gene sequence: CDR1 MGHRA, CDR2 YSYEKL. The CDR3 spans 17 residues. The ends lost 1 base at V and 4 bases at J; junction bases unmatched: 13.

This sequence joins TRBV6-5 and TRBJ2-7, with D perhaps TRBD1 (6 bases). The V and J ends lost 6 bases and 0 bases respectively, with 15 bases between them. The CDR3 contains 15 residues. In germline, CDR1 is MNHEY, CDR2 SVGAGI. The CDR3 loop reads CASRTGTKSSYEQYF. The CDR3 region has the DNA TGTGCCAGCAGAACGGGGACAAAGAGCTCCTACGAGCAGTACTTC.

This rearrangement joins TRBV7-9 to TRBJ2-1; D not certain. V lost 5 bases to trimming and J lost 4 bases, with 9 bases between them. In germline, CDR1 is SEHNR, CDR2 FQNEAQ (reference sequence). This CDR3 contains 13 residues. Here the CDR3 DNA reads TGTGCCAGCAGCCGCGAGGCGTACAATGAGCAGTTCTTC. Translation: CASSREAYNEQFF.

This chain connects TRBV19 to TRBJ1-2; 11 positions match TRBD1. The CDR3 runs to 13 residues. V lost 8 bases, J lost 5 bases, and 4 bases stayed unmatched. Germline V gene lookup returns CDR1 LNHDA and CDR2 SQIVND (reference sequence). The CDR3 is CASRTGGGYGYTF. As DNA, the CDR3 is TGTGCCAGTCGGACAGGGGGCGGGTATGGCTACACCTTC.

This sequence joins TRBV5-6 and TRBJ1-2, with a weak D call TRBD1 (5 bases). The germline V gene has CDR1 SGHDT and CDR2 YYEEEE. Trimming pared 4 bases from V and 7 bases from J, leaving 11 bases between. The CDR3 covers 12 residues. The CDR3: CASSPGHGGYTF. DNA of the CDR3: TGTGCCAGCAGCCCAGGGCACGGTGGCTACACCTTC.

This clone was found a few times. The V call is TRBV5-1, the J call TRBJ2-7, with 10 bases lining up with TRBD2. This CDR3 has 16 amino acids. Trimming took 4 bases from V and 0 from J; bases not matched to a gene: 7. The germline CDR1 and CDR2 sequences are SGHRS and YFSETQ. The CDR3 nucleotides read TGCGCCAGCAGCGGGGGGACTAGCGAAGGCTCCTACGAGCAGTACTTC. It is translated as CASSGGTSEGSYEQYF.

The rearrangement joins TRBV5-8 to TRBJ2-2, with 10 bases fitting TRBD2. V gave up 4 bases and J gave up 2 bases; unmatched junction bases: 5. Per germline, CDR1 SGHTS and CDR2 YDEGEE. The CDR3 totals 16 residues. The CDR3 loop is CASSPGLADNTGELFF. In DNA form, the CDR3 reads TGTGCCAGCAGCCCCGGACTAGCGGATAACACCGGGGAGCTGTTTTTT.

V is TRBV5-4 and J is TRBJ2-5; tentative D call: TRBD2 (5 bases). Germline V gives CDR1 SGHNT, CDR2 YYREEE (reference sequence). CDR3 length: 17 amino acids. Trimming removed 0 bases from V and 5 bases from J, with 20 bases in between. Here the CDR3 reads CASSLGTPVERRETQYF. CDR3 nucleotides: TGTGCCAGCAGCTTGGGGACGCCGGTCGAGCGGCGGGAGACCCAGTACTTC.

The chain joins TRBV21-1 to TRBJ2-7; the table's TRBD1 call for D was not verified on the DNA. TRBV21-1 is a listed pseudogene. The CDR3 spans 15 residues. The CDR3 DNA reads as TGTGCCAGCAGCCCAAAGGGGCCTGGGTATTACGAGCAGTACTTC. Translating it yields CASSPKGPGYYEQYF.

The CDR3 DNA sequence: TGCGCCAGCAGCTTGTCAACTAGCGGGACCCACGAGCAGTACTTC. As protein: CASSLSTSGTHEQYF. The chain links TRBV5-1 to TRBJ2-7; 10 nucleotides agree with TRBD2. The CDR3 has 15 amino acids. Losses at the gene ends were 1 base for V and 5 bases for J; bases not matched to a gene: 6. Germline CDR1 and CDR2: SGHRS and YFSETQ.